This T cell receptor (beta chain) came from a study of radiation and T cells in renal cell carcinoma. This clone was seen only once. Data came from immunoSEQ multiplex PCR; TCRdb stores just in-frame clones and leaves some out. This sample yields approximately 43,000 clones, of which 80% to 85% are seen a single time; 27% belongs to the top ten. The time point is: blood 4 weeks post-SBRT, at nephrectomy. The sample's treatment: 15 Gy SBRT to primary tumor, nephrectomy 4 weeks later. V was clipped by 4 bases and J by 8 bases; unmatched bases: 7. This CDR3 is 15 amino acids long. Germline CDR1 is SGHTA and CDR2 is FQGNSA.

The material sequenced was blood, taken from a patient whose treatment included radiotherapy and nephrectomy. This clonotype was obtained from a woman aged 65 to 85 with renal cell carcinoma. The chain couples TRBV7-2 to TRBJ2-3; TRBD2 aligns across 12 bases. CDR3 loop: CASSSPSGGASTQYF. Written as DNA, the CDR3 is TGTGCCAGCAGCTCTCCTAGCGGGGGGGCGAGTACGCAGTATTTT.